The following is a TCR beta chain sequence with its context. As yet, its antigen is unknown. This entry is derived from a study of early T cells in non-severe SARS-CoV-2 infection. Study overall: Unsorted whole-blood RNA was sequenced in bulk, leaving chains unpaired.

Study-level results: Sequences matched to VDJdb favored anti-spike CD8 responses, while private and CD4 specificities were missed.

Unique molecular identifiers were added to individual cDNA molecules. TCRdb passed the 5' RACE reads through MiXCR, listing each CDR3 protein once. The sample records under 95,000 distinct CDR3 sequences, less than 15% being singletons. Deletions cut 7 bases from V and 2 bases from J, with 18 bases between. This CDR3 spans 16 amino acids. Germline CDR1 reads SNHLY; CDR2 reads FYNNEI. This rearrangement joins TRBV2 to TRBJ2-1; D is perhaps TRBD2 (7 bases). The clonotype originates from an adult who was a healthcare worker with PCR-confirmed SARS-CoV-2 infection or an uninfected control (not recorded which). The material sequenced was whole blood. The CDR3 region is CASITGGQGTYNEQFF. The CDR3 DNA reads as TGTGCCAGCATCACGGGGGGCCAGGGTACCTACAATGAGCAGTTCTTC.